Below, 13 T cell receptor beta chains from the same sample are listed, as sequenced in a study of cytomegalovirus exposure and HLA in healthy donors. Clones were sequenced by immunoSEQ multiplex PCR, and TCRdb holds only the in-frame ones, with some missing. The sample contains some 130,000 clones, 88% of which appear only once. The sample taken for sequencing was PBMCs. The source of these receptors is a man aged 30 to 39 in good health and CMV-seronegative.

Here the CDR3 DNA reads TGCGCCAGCAGCGCAGAGGCAGGGGTCAATGAGCAGTTCTTC. Encoded protein: CASSAEAGVNEQFF. The chain is built from TRBV5-1 and TRBJ2-1; perhaps TRBD1 as D (6 bases). V gave up 4 bases and J gave up 6 bases, with 14 bases separating them. Germline assignment: CDR1 SGHRS and CDR2 YFSETQ. CDR3 length: 14 amino acids.

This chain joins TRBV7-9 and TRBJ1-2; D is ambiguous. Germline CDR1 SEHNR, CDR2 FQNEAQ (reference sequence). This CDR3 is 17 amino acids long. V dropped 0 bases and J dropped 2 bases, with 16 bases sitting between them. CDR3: CASSLATSGDWNYGYTF. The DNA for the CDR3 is TGTGCCAGCAGCTTAGCGACTAGCGGGGATTGGAACTATGGCTACACCTTC. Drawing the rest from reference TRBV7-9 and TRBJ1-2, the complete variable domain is DTGVSQNPRHKITKRGQNVTFRCDPISEHNRLYWYRQTLGQGPEFLTYFQNEAQLEKSRLLSDRFSAERPKGSFSTLEIQRTEQGDSAMYLCASSLATSGDWNYGYTFGSGTRLTVV.

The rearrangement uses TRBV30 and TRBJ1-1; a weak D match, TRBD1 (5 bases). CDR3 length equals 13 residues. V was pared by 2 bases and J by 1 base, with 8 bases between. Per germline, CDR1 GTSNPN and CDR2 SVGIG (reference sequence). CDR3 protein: CAWSFTGNTEAFF. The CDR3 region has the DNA TGTGCCTGGAGTTTTACAGGGAACACTGAAGCTTTCTTT.

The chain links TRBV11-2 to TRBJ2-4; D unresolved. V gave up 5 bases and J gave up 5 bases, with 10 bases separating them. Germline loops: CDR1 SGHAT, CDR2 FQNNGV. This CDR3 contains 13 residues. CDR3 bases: TGTGCCAGCAGCGAGAGACTGGAAAACATTCAGTACTTC. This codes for CASSERLENIQYF.

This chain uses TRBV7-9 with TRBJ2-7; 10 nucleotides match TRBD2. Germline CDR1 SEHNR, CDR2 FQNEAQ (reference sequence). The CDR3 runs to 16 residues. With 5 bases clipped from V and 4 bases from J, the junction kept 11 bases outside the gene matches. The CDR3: CASSPIQREGRYEQYF. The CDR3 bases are TGTGCCAGCAGCCCAATTCAGCGGGAGGGCCGGTACGAGCAGTACTTC.

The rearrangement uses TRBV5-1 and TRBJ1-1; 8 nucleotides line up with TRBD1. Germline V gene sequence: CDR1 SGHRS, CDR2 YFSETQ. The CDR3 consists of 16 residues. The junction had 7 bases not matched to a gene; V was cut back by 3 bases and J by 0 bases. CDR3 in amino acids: CASSWTGPYMNTEAFF. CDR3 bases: TGCGCCAGCAGCTGGACAGGGCCGTACATGAACACTGAAGCTTTCTTT. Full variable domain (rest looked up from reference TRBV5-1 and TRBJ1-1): KAGVTQTPRYLIKTRGQQVTLSCSPISGHRSVSWYQQTPGQGLQFLFEYFSETQRNKGNFPGRFSGRQFSNSRSEMNVSTLELGDSALYLCASSWTGPYMNTEAFFGQGTRLTVV.

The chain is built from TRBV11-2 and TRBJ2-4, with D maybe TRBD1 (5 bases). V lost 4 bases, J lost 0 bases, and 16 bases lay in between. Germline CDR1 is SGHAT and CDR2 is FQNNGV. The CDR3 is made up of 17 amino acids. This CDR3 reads CASSSYRTQEAKNIQYF. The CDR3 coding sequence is TGTGCCAGCAGCTCTTACAGGACCCAGGAAGCCAAAAACATTCAGTACTTC.

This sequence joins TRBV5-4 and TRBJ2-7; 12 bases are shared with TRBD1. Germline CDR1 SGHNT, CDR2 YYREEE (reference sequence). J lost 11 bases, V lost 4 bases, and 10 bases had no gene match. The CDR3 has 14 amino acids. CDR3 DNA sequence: TGTGCCAGCAGCCTGGGACAGGGGGCTTTACGGGAGTACTTC. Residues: CASSLGQGALREYF.

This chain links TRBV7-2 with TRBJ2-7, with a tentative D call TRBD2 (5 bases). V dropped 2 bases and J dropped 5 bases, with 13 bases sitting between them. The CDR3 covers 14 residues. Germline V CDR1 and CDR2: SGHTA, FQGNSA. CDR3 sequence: CASSLNSDAHEQYF. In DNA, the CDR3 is TGTGCCAGCAGCTTAAATAGCGACGCCCACGAGCAGTACTTC.

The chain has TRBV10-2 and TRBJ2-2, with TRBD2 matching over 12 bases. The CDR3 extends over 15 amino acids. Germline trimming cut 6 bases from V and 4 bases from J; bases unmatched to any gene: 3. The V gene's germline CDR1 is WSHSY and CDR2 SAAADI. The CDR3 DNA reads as TGCGCCAGCAGGCTGACTAGCGGGGGCACCGGGGAGCTGTTTTTT. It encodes CASRLTSGGTGELFF.

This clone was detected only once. The CDR3 reads CASSLFRGGAGTDTQYF. CDR3 DNA sequence: TGTGCCAGCAGCTTATTTAGGGGGGGCGCTGGCACAGATACGCAGTATTTT. The V and J genes are TRBV7-9 and TRBJ2-3; TRBD2 might be the D (7 bases). The V end was cut by 2 bases, the J end by 1 base, with 16 bases between. CDR3 length: 17 amino acids. Germline assignment: CDR1 SEHNR and CDR2 FQNEAQ (reference sequence).

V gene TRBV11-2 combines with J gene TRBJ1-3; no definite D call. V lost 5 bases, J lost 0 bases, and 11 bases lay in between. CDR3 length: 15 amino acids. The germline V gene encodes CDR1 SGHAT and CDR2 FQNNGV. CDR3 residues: CASSLDWSSGNTIYF. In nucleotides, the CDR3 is TGTGCCAGCAGCCTTGACTGGAGCTCTGGAAACACCATATATTTT.

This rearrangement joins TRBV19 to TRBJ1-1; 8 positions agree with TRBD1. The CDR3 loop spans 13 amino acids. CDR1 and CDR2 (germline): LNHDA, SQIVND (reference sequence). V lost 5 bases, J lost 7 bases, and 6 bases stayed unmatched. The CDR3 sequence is CASSAGQGFEAFF. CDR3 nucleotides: TGTGCCAGTAGTGCTGGACAGGGCTTTGAAGCTTTCTTT. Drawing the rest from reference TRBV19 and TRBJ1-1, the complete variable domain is DGGITQSPKYLFRKEGQNVTLSCEQNLNHDAMYWYRQDPGQGLRLIYYSQIVNDFQKGDIAEGYSVSREKKESFPLTVTSAQKNPTAFYLCASSAGQGFEAFFGQGTRLTVV.